The following is a T cell receptor beta chain sequence with its context. The CDR3 length is 15 residues. Germline CDR1 and CDR2: SNHLY and FYNNEI. Trimming stripped 2 bases from V and 5 bases from J, with 10 bases between. The data originate from a study of blood T cell repertoires in COVID-19. Study background: Samples of COVID-19 (acute and convalescent) were obtained from the United States, Italy and Spain.

Authors' processing steps: Using reference gene primer amplification, nucleated cell counts were estimated. Sequencing used immunoSEQ multiplex PCR; TCRdb keeps in-frame clones, though not all of them. That table gives V, J and clone size, and the DNA gave D and trimming. The sample includes 100,000 to 150,000 clones, about 87% of them seen just once. V gene TRBV2 combines with J gene TRBJ1-6; unclear D gene. This receptor was obtained from a woman aged 55-69 years with acute or convalescent COVID-19. Sequencing used peripheral blood. CDR3 loop: CASSERRIDNSPLHF. In DNA form, the CDR3 reads TGTGCCAGCAGTGAACGGCGGATAGATAATTCACCCCTCCACTTT.